This passage covers 2 T cell receptor beta chains from one sample sequenced in a study of T cells in localized non-small cell lung cancer. Profiled with immunoSEQ multiplex PCR; TCRdb holds only in-frame clones, not every one. The table has 20,000 to 30,000 clones, approximately 86% seen once. Source: peripheral blood, taken before any cancer treatment. Receptor source: a male donor at least 60 years old with stage II squamous cell lung carcinoma.

This chain links TRBV7-9 with TRBJ2-4, with D maybe TRBD1 (6 bases). V lost 1 base and J 6 bases, leaving 10 bases between the germline ends. The CDR3 covers 14 residues. Per the germline V gene, CDR1 is SEHNR and CDR2 is FQNEAQ (reference sequence). CDR3 sequence: CASSLGEGGNIQYF. The CDR3 DNA reads TGTGCCAGCAGCTTAGGTGAAGGGGGAAACATTCAGTACTTC.

This clone showed up just a few times. This rearrangement joins TRBV4-2 to TRBJ1-1; a possible D gene is TRBD1 (5 bases). Trimming stripped 3 bases from V and 1 base from J, with 12 bases between. CDR3 length equals 15 residues. Germline CDR1 reads LGHNA; CDR2 reads YNFKEQ. The CDR3 sequence is CASSQLGTANTEAFF. Here the CDR3 DNA reads TGTGCCAGCAGCCAGTTAGGGACGGCGAACACTGAAGCTTTCTTT.